Listed below are T cell receptor beta chains from one sample, sequenced in a study of control samples from healthy donors and cancer patients. The repertoire was sequenced with immunoSEQ multiplex PCR; TCRdb's copy has only in-frame clones and lacks some. The sample records 75,000 to 95,000 clones, approximately 93% being singletons. The sample consisted of blood. Source of these receptors: a woman aged 25 to 39 in good health. The CDR3 runs from the conserved cysteine through the conserved F or W. The D gene is left open where the match is weak. Some rows mark clone size as missing; the rest say once, few, many or name a class of expanded clone.

TRBV6-6,17,TRBJ1-2,NA,TRBD1,TGTGCCAGCAGTCTCTCGGGACAGGGGGAGGCTAGCTATGGCTACACCTTC,CASSLSGQGEASYGYTF
TRBV11-3,15,TRBJ1-1,NA,NA,TGTGCCAGCAGCCCTTTTGGGGGCATGAACACTGAAGCTTTCTTT,CASSPFGGMNTEAFF
TRBV9,14,TRBJ2-3,NA,NA,TGTGCCAGCAGCGTAAGGAGCAGTTTGGATACGCAGTATTTT,CASSVRSSLDTQYF
TRBV28,16,TRBJ2-1,NA,TRBD2,TGTGCCAGCAGTTTGGGGACTAGCGGGGGTTACAATGAGCAGTTCTTC,CASSLGTSGGYNEQFF
TRBV2,13,TRBJ2-1,NA,TRBD2,TGTGCCAGCGGCGGGGGACGCGACAATGAGCAGTTCTTC,CASGGGRDNEQFF
TRBV6-5,15,TRBJ2-7,once,NA,TGTGCCAGCAGTTACTCGGGAGTAGCGGTGTACGAGCAGTACTTC,CASSYSGVAVYEQYF
TRBV28,16,TRBJ1-2,once,TRBD1,TGTGCCAGCAGTTTAAGCGGGACAGGGGCGTTGGGCGGCTACACCTTC,CASSLSGTGALGGYTF
TRBV12-5,14,TRBJ1-6,once,NA,TGTGCTAGTGGTTTTGGACAGTTGAATTCACCCCTCCACTTT,CASGFGQLNSPLHF
TRBV20-1,13,TRBJ2-7,NA,NA,TGCAGTGCTAGTTTCCGGGAGCCCTACGAGCAGTACTTC,CSASFREPYEQYF
TRBV19,18,TRBJ1-5,NA,TRBD1,TGTGCCAGTAGTATAGAGGCTTCCGGGACAGGAATCCATCAGCCCCAGCATTTT,CASSIEASGTGIHQPQHF
TRBV12-3/TRBV12-4,13,TRBJ2-7,NA,NA,TGTGCCAGCAGTTTAATGAAGTTCTACGAGCAGTACTTC,CASSLMKFYEQYF
TRBV28,15,TRBJ2-1,NA,NA,TGTGCCAGCAGTACCACCGGGATTAGTACCAATGAGCAGTTCTTC,CASSTTGISTNEQFF
TRBV11-2,11,TRBJ1-2,NA,NA,TGTGCCAGCAGCTTAAACATTTGCTACACCTTC,CASSLNICYTF
TRBV5-8,14,TRBJ2-4,NA,TRBD1,TGTGCCAGCAGCCTAAGACAGGGGGCGAGCATTCAGTACTTC,CASSLRQGASIQYF
TRBV6-5,15,TRBJ1-6,NA,TRBD1,TGTGCCAGCAGGACAGGGGGCTCCTATAATTCACCCCTCCACTTT,CASRTGGSYNSPLHF
TRBV4-1,16,TRBJ1-6,NA,TRBD1,TGCGCCAGCAGCCAGAGACCGGGACAGAGAAATTCACCCCTCCACTTT,CASSQRPGQRNSPLHF
TRBV7-8,16,TRBJ2-7,NA,NA,TGTGCCAGCAGCTTAGGTGCGGGGCCAACCGGGAGTGAGCAGTACTTC,CASSLGAGPTGSEQYF
TRBV5-5,17,TRBJ2-7,NA,NA,TGTGCCAGCAGTTTGGGGAGCGTTCCGATCCTTCTAGACGAGCAGTACTTC,CASSLGSVPILLDEQYF
TRBV15,12,TRBJ2-7,NA,NA,TGTGCCACCAGCAGAGATAAGACTCAGCAGTACTTC,CATSRDKTQQYF
TRBV19,16,TRBJ1-5,once,NA,TGTGCCAGTAGTCCGATTCCCCGTTATAGCAATCAGCCCCAGCATTTT,CASSPIPRYSNQPQHF
TRBV14,13,TRBJ1-1,NA,NA,TGTGCCAGCAGCCAAGGGTGGGGCACTGAAGCTTTCTTT,CASSQGWGTEAFF
TRBV18,15,TRBJ2-7,NA,TRBD2,TGTGCCAGCTCACCACCGACTAGCGGCTCCTACGAGCAGTACTTC,CASSPPTSGSYEQYF
TRBV3-1/TRBV3-2,13,TRBJ2-2,NA,NA,TGTGCCAGCAGCCAAGGATGGACCGGGGAGCTGTTTTTT,CASSQGWTGELFF
TRBV19,14,TRBJ1-1,NA,TRBD1,TGTGCCAGTAGTGTCGGACAGGGTCAGACTGAAGCTTTCTTT,CASSVGQGQTEAFF
TRBV28,14,TRBJ2-7,NA,NA,TGTGCCAGCAGTTTCTCCACCAAACTCTACGAGCAGTACTTC,CASSFSTKLYEQYF
TRBV28,15,TRBJ1-6,NA,NA,TGTGCCAGCAGTATTCTCGGGACCCTAAACACACCCCTCCACTTT,CASSILGTLNTPLHF
TRBV7-3,15,TRBJ1-2,once,NA,TGTGCCAGCAGCTTAACTCCTGACGGGACATCTGGCTACACCTTC,CASSLTPDGTSGYTF
TRBV2,15,TRBJ1-2,NA,NA,TGTGCCAGCAGTGACGGAGGGATGTGGAACTATGGCTACACCTTC,CASSDGGMWNYGYTF
TRBV6-5,13,TRBJ1-5,once,NA,TGTGCCAGCAGTTGGGGAGAGGATCAGCCCCAGCATTTT,CASSWGEDQPQHF
TRBV9,15,TRBJ1-3,NA,NA,TGTGCCAGCAGCATCCAGGATACCTCTGGAAACACCATATATTTT,CASSIQDTSGNTIYF
TRBV25-1,16,TRBJ1-2,NA,TRBD1,TGTGCCAGCAGTGACTCAGGTTCCATGACAGGGGGCGGCTACACCTTC,CASSDSGSMTGGGYTF
TRBV11-3,17,TRBJ2-7,once,TRBD1,TGTGCCAGCAGCTTAGATTTTCCCGGGACAGGGCCCTACGAGCAGTACTTC,CASSLDFPGTGPYEQYF
TRBV10-2,14,TRBJ1-2,once,TRBD1,TGCGCCAACAATAGGACAGGGCGTTGGCGTGGCTACACCTTC,CANNRTGRWRGYTF
TRBV25-1,15,TRBJ1-2,NA,NA,TGTGCCAGCAGTGAAAGTTCCCCGGGACACCATGGCTACACCTTC,CASSESSPGHHGYTF
TRBV7-6,15,TRBJ2-5,NA,TRBD2,TGTGCCAGCAGCCGCACTAGCGGAGACCAAGAGACCCAGTACTTC,CASSRTSGDQETQYF